This TCR beta chain was profiled in a study of blood T cells in healthy people across ages. Points from the study as a whole: Both naive CD4+ cell counts and diversity were greater in long-lived donors than in aged donors.

Together with a sample-barcoded 5' primer, a J-beta primer mix was included in a second PCR lasting roughly 6 to 12 cycles. TCRdb called the 5' RACE reads again in MiXCR, with one record for every CDR3 protein. Altogether 500,000 to 650,000 distinct CDR3 sequences are present, 27% being singletons, with the ten largest covering under 4.5%. The V end lost 6 bases, the J end lost 6 bases, and 20 bases lay between the germline ends. Per the germline V gene, CDR1 is SEHNR and CDR2 is FQNEAQ (reference sequence). The CDR3 totals 15 residues. As to this clonotype: Its antigen remains unidentified.

This same sample was also part of a study on T cells of mothers and their children. That investigation notes: Related and unrelated pairs show similar thymic shaping of TCR recombination output.

The gene calls are TRBV7-9 and TRBJ1-1; D is perhaps TRBD1 (5 bases). Source material: blood. This receptor was taken from a boy aged 2 to 10 in good health. The CDR3 DNA reads as TGTGCCAGCAGTTCAGGCCGGGACCTAAGGCCTGAAGCTTTCTTT. This translates into CASSSGRDLRPEAFF.